The subject of this entry is one T cell receptor beta chain. This CDR3 is 16 amino acids long. V lost 3 bases, J lost 2 bases, and 6 bases stayed unmatched. Germline-derived CDR1 and CDR2 are SGHRS and YFSETQ. This specimen comes from a study of blood T cell repertoires in COVID-19. Turning to the study itself: In each case, the material was cDNA or gDNA derived from T cells, B-cell-depleted T cells, or PBMCs.

Seattle participants joined during active infection and were tracked over time. Authors' analysis steps: Amplification of reference gene primers was used by the study to estimate nucleated cell counts. Clones were sequenced by immunoSEQ multiplex PCR, and TCRdb holds only the in-frame ones, with some missing. V and J calls and clone size are those listed in that table; D and trimming were worked out from the DNA. The table includes about 410,000 clones, 70% to 90% detected once. The source of this sequence is a woman in her 40s with COVID-19, enrolled during active disease. Sequenced input: peripheral blood. The rearrangement joins TRBV5-1 to TRBJ2-3, with TRBD2 matching over 10 bases. CDR3 residues: CASSYLAGGNTDTQYF. CDR3 coding DNA: TGCGCCAGCAGCTACTTAGCGGGGGGTAACACAGATACGCAGTATTTT.